This T cell receptor beta chain is from a study of CD8+ T cells in alopecia areata. About the research overall: Tofacitinib ran for 6 to 18 months before 6 months off drug.

The V end lost 0 bases, the J end lost 3 bases, and 5 bases lay between the germline ends. This CDR3 comprises 13 residues. Germline loops: CDR1 MGHRA, CDR2 YSYEKL. Extraction of RNA preceded its reverse transcription into cDNA, which served as the sequencing template. TCRdb keeps only in-frame clones here, not all; method: immunoSEQ multiplex PCR. Of fewer than 150,000 clones listed, around 50% are singletons. Comments on this clone: Its specificity is unknown.

Study results and limitations: Mice showed TCR sharing more clearly than patients did, possibly owing to HLA.

PBMCs yielded sorted CD4+ and CD8+ T cells. The sample in question was CD4+ T cells sorted from blood, obtained at week 0. This sequence was found in a human donor with alopecia areata. The chain uses TRBV4-1 and TRBJ1-1, with D uncertain. CDR3 protein: CASSQDRDTEAFF. Written as DNA, the CDR3 is TGCGCCAGCAGCCAAGATCGTGACACTGAAGCTTTCTTT.